The clone carrying this T cell receptor (beta chain) came up once. Libraries were prepared by immunoSEQ multiplex PCR; TCRdb keeps only in-frame clonotypes and omits some of them. The data show 30,000 to 40,000 clones, with about 92% seen just once and around 4.1% held by the top ten. With V trimmed by 5 bases and J by 4 bases, 14 bases remained unmatched. The germline V gene has CDR1 SGHAT and CDR2 FQNNGV. The CDR3 is 18 amino acids. These data come from a study of technical replicates of blood from a few donors. This receptor was taken from a human donor in good health. Some clones in this sample may be carry-over from other donors' samples. J is TRBJ1-6 and V is TRBV11-2, with 7 bases lining up with TRBD1. The sequenced sample consisted of PBMCs. The CDR3 sequence is CASSPQWYRGSYNSPLHF. The DNA for the CDR3 is TGTGCCAGCAGCCCGCAGTGGTACAGGGGATCTTATAATTCACCCCTCCACTTT.